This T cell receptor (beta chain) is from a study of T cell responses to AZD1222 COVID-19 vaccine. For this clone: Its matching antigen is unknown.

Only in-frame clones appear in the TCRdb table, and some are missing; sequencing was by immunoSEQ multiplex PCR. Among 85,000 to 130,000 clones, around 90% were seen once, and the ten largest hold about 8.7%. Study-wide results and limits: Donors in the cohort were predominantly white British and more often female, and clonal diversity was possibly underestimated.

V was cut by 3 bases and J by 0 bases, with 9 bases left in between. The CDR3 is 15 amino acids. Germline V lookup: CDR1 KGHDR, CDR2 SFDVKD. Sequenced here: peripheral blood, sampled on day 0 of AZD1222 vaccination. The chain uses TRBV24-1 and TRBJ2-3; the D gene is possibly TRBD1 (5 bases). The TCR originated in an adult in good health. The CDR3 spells CATSDRQGSTDTQYF. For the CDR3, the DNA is TGTGCCACCAGTGATCGGCAGGGAAGCACAGATACGCAGTATTTT.